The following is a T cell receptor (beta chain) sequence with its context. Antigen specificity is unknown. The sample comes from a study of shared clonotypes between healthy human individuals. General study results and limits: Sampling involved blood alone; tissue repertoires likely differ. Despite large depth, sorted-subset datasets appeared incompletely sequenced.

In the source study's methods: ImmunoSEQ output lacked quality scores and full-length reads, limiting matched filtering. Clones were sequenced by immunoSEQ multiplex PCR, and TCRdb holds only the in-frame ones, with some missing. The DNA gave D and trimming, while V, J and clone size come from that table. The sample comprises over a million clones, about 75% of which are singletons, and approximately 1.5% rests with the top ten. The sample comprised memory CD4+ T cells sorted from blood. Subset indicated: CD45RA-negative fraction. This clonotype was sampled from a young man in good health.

The DNA of the CDR3 is TGTGCCTGGAGTAGGGACACAACGGGAAACACCATATATTTT. Amino acid sequence: CAWSRDTTGNTIYF. The chain couples TRBV30 to TRBJ1-3; D may be TRBD1 (6 bases). This CDR3 region has 14 residues. Trimming removed 2 bases at V and 4 bases at J, with 12 bases between. Germline V gene data show CDR1 as GTSNPN and CDR2 as SVGIG (reference sequence).